The source of this T cell receptor (beta chain) is a study of identifying expanded T cells in peripheral blood. Findings and limits, study-wide: Across healthy donors, higher total template counts meant significantly greater roughly 2-week count variance. Roughly 1.2 clones differed between technical replicates, versus about 15 and 19 over time.

A remark on this clone: Antigen specificity is unknown.

Some clones are missing from TCRdb's copy, which holds only in-frame ones; the method was immunoSEQ multiplex PCR. The sample lists some 77,000 clones, around 90% occurring once. Collection occurred without any documented infections or immune events in donors. In germline, CDR1 is LNHDA, CDR2 SQIVND (reference sequence). The germline V and J ends were trimmed by 3 bases and 4 bases, with 12 bases remaining between them. This CDR3 spans 14 amino acids. This chain joins TRBV19 and TRBJ1-2, with D hard to call. The clonotype was recovered from a person aged 18 to 75 in good health. The sequencing input was blood. The CDR3 sequence: CASSMLGIGYGYTF. The CDR3 coding sequence is TGTGCCAGTAGTATGTTAGGGATCGGCTATGGCTACACCTTC.